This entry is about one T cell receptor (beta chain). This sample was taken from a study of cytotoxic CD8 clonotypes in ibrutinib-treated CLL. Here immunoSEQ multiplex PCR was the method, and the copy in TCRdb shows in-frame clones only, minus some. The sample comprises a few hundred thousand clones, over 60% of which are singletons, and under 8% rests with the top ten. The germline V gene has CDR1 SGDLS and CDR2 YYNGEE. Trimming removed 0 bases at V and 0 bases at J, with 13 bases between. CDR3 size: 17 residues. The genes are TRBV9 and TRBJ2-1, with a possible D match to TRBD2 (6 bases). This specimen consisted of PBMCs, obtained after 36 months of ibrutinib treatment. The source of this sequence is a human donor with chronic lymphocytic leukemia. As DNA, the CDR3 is TGTGCCAGCAGCGTAGGGAAGCGGGTTATCTCCTACAATGAGCAGTTCTTC. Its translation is CASSVGKRVISYNEQFF.